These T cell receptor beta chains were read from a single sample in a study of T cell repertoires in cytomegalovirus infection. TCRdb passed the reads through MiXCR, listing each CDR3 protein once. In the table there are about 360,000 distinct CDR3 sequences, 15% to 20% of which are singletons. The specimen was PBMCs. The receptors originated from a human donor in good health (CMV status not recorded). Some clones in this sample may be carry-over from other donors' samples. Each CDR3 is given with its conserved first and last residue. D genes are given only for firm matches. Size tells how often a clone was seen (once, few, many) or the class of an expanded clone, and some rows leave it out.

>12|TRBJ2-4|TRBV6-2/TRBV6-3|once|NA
TGTGCCAGCAGTTATGGGGATTCCATTCAGTACTTC
CASSYGDSIQYF
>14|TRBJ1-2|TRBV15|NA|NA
TGTGCCACCAGCAGAGAGAGGACGGGCTTCCTCTACACCTTC
CATSRERTGFLYTF
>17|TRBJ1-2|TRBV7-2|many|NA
TGTGCCAGCAGCTTCTCTATGACGAGGGATTCTAACTATGGCTACACCTTC
CASSFSMTRDSNYGYTF
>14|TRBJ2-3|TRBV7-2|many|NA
TGTGCCAGCAGCTTCAGGACTAGCACAGATACGCAGTATTTT
CASSFRTSTDTQYF
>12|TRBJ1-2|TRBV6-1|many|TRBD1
TGTGCCACCCAGGGAGGGGGCGATGGCTACACCTTC
CATQGGGDGYTF
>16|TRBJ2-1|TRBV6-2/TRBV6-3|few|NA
TGTGCCAGCAGGGACATTTCGTTTGTCGCTTACAATGAGCAGTTCTTC
CASRDISFVAYNEQFF
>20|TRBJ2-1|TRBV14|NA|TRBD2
TGTGCCAGCAGCCAAGGGTTAGTAGCGGGAGTTAGATGGTCCTACAATGAGCAGTTCTTC
CASSQGLVAGVRWSYNEQFF
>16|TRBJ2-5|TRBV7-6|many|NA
TGTGCCAGCAGCTTAGCGCCGCAACAGACCCAAGAGACCCAGTACTTC
CASSLAPQQTQETQYF
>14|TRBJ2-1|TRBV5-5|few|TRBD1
TGTGCCAGCAGCTTGTGGGGACAGGGAGGTTGGCAGTTCTTC
CASSLWGQGGWQFF
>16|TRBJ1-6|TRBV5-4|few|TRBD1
TGTGCCAGCAGCTTGGAGCCCGGGACAGGGTATTCACCCCTCCACTTT
CASSLEPGTGYSPLHF
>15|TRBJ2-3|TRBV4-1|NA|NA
TGCGCCAGCAGCCAAGACCCTAATGGGGCAGATACGCAGTATTTT
CASSQDPNGADTQYF
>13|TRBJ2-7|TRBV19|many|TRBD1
TGTGCCAGTAGTACCGGGACAGGGCGGGAGCAGTACTTC
CASSTGTGREQYF
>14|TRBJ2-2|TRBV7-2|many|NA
TGTGCCAGCAGCTACGGGACATCCACCGGGGAGCTGTTTTTT
CASSYGTSTGELFF
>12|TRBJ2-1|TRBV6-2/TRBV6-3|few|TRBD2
TGTGCCAGCAGTTATGGTCTAGCGGGATGGTTCTTC
CASSYGLAGWFF
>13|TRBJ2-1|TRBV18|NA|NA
TGTGCCAGCTCGCCTGGGACCTACAATGAGCAGTTCTTC
CASSPGTYNEQFF